The text below deals with one T cell receptor (beta chain). The sample originates from a study of control samples from healthy donors and cancer patients. Repertoires were generated with immunoSEQ multiplex PCR, while TCRdb's copy carries only in-frame clones and drops some. The sample includes about 95,000 clones, less than 90% of them seen just once. Deletions cut 0 bases from V and 6 bases from J, with 12 bases between. Per the germline V gene, CDR1 is LGHNA and CDR2 is YSLEER. This CDR3 region has 15 residues. The source material was blood. This receptor was taken from a woman aged 70 to 79 in good health. The chain couples TRBV4-3 to TRBJ1-5; D call uncertain. CDR3 nucleotide sequence: TGCGCCAGCAGCCAAGAACTCCTCCGGATTCAGCCCCAGCATTTT. Translating gives CASSQELLRIQPQHF.